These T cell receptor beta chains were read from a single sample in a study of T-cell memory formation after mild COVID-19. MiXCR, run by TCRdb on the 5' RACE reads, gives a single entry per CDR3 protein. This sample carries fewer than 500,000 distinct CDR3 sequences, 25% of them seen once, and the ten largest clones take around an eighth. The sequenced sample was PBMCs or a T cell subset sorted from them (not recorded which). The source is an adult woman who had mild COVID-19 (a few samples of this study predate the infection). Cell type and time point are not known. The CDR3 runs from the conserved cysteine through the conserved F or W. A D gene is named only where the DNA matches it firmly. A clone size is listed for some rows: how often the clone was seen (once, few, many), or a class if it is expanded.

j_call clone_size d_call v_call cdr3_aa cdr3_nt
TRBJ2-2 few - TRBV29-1 CSGQGLNTGELFF TGCAGCGGGCAGGGATTGAACACCGGGGAGCTGTTTTTT
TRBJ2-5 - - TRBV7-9 CASSSPGRKVETQHF TGTGCCAGCAGTTCCCCGGGACGGAAGGTAGAGACCCAGCACTTC
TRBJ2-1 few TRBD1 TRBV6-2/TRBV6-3 CASSQTGSEQFF TGTGCCAGCAGTCAGACAGGGAGTGAGCAGTTCTTC
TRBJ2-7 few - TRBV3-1 CASREGAEQYF TGTGCCAGCAGGGAAGGCGCCGAGCAGTACTTC
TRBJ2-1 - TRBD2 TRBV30 CAFSPLAEGYNEQFF TGTGCCTTCTCCCCCCTAGCGGAAGGTTACAATGAGCAGTTCTTC
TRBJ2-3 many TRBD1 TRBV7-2 CASSLGQGRTDTQYF TGTGCCAGCAGCCTAGGACAGGGGAGGACAGATACGCAGTATTTT
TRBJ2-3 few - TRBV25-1 CASSEYSGRRYLDTQYF TGTGCCAGCAGTGAATACTCGGGACGGAGGTACCTAGATACGCAGTATTTT
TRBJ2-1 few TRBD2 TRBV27 CASTKGTSGLGNNEQFF TGTGCCAGCACTAAAGGGACTAGCGGGTTGGGAAACAATGAGCAGTTCTTC
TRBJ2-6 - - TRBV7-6 CASSFLLGSDVLTF TGTGCCAGCAGCTTTTTATTGGGTAGCGACGTCCTGACTTTC
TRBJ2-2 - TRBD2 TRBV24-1 CATSDPRTSGDTGELFF TGTGCCACCAGTGACCCCCGGACTAGCGGAGACACCGGGGAGCTGTTTTTT
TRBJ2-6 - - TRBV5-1 CASSLAGGKGSPAAGANVLTF TGCGCCAGCAGCTTGGCCGGTGGTAAGGGGTCGCCCGCGGCTGGGGCCAACGTCCTGACTTTC
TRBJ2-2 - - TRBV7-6 CASRFPSGELFF TGTGCCAGCAGGTTTCCTTCCGGGGAGCTGTTTTTT
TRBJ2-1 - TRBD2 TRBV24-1 CATGVAGGKQFF TGTGCCACCGGGGTAGCGGGAGGGAAGCAGTTCTTC
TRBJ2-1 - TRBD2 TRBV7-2 CASSSNVLAGADEQFF TGTGCCAGCAGCTCGAACGTATTAGCGGGAGCGGATGAGCAGTTCTTC
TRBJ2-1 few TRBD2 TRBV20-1 CSARDGAGADEQFF TGCAGTGCTAGAGATGGAGCGGGGGCGGATGAGCAGTTCTTC
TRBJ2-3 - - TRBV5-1 CASNRVGGDTQYF TGCGCCAGCAATCGGGTGGGTGGAGATACGCAGTATTTT
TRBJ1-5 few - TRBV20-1 CSGSRGSNQPQHF TGCAGCGGTTCGAGGGGCTCGAATCAGCCCCAGCATTTT
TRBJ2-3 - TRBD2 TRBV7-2 CASSSSGLAEVADTQYF TGTGCCAGCAGCTCATCGGGACTAGCAGAGGTTGCAGATACGCAGTATTTT
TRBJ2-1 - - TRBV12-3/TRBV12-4 CASSETTGRSYNEQFF TGTGCCAGCAGTGAGACTACAGGGCGCTCCTACAATGAGCAGTTCTTC
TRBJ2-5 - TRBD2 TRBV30 CAWSPGLAGETQYF TGTGCCTGGTCGCCGGGACTAGCGGGGGAGACCCAGTACTTC
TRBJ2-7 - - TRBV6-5 CASTTGGGALEQYF TGTGCCAGCACCACAGGCGGAGGGGCCCTTGAGCAGTACTTC
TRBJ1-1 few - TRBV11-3 CASSLDRGPNTEAFF TGTGCCAGCAGCTTAGATCGCGGCCCGAACACTGAAGCTTTCTTT
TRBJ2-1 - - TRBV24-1 CATSGHRETSNEQFF TGTGCCACCAGTGGCCACAGGGAAACGAGCAATGAGCAGTTCTTC
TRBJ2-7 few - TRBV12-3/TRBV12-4 CASSRAIYEQYF TGTGCCAGCAGTCGGGCCATTTACGAGCAGTACTTC
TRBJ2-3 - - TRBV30 CAWSVLGPWADTQYF TGTGCCTGGAGTGTACTGGGGCCTTGGGCAGATACGCAGTATTTT
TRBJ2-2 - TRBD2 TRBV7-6 CASSFGGGAVTGELFF TGTGCCAGCAGCTTTGGCGGGGGGGCCGTCACCGGGGAGCTGTTTTTT
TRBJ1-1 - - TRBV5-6 CASSLNRYPNTEAFF TGTGCCAGCAGCCTTAATCGCTACCCGAACACTGAAGCTTTCTTT
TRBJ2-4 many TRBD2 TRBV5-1 CASSLSGGADIQYF TGCGCCAGCAGCCTTAGCGGGGGGGCGGACATTCAGTACTTC
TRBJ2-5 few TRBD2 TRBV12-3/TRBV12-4 CASSSLAGGKETQYF TGTGCCAGCAGTTCCTTAGCGGGGGGCAAAGAGACCCAGTACTTC
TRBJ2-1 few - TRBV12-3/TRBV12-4 CASGAIAYNEQFF TGTGCCAGCGGGGCAATCGCTTACAATGAGCAGTTCTTC
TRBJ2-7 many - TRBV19 CASSHGGGEQYF TGTGCCAGTTCCCACGGTGGAGGCGAGCAGTACTTC
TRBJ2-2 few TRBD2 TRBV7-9 CASATSGVGTGELFF TGTGCCAGTGCGACTAGCGGGGTAGGCACCGGGGAGCTGTTTTTT
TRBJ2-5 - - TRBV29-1 CSVEGTAETQYF TGCAGCGTTGAGGGGACGGCAGAGACCCAGTACTTC
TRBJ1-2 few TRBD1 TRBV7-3 CASSQSGTGKRHGYTF TGTGCCAGCAGCCAGTCCGGGACAGGGAAAAGACATGGCTACACCTTC
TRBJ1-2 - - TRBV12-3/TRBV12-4 CASSLPLTYGYTF TGTGCCAGCAGTTTACCCCTCACCTATGGCTACACCTTC
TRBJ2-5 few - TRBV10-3 CAISESKASVWGTQYF TGTGCCATCAGTGAGTCGAAGGCTAGCGTGTGGGGGACCCAGTACTTC
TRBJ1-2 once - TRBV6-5 CASSAEGVGRSKWGYTF TGTGCCAGCAGTGCCGAGGGAGTTGGCAGGTCCAAGTGGGGCTACACCTTC
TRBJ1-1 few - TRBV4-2 CASSQDSGGNTEAFF TGTGCCAGCAGCCAAGATTCCGGGGGGAACACTGAAGCTTTCTTT
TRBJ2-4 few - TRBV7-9 CASSSRVTKNIQYF TGTGCCAGCAGCTCCAGGGTAACCAAAAACATTCAGTACTTC
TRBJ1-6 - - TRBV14 CASSTQQNSPLHF TGTGCCAGCAGCACCCAACAGAATTCACCCCTCCACTTT
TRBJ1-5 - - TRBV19 CAPGQRNQPQHF TGTGCCCCGGGGCAACGCAATCAGCCCCAGCATTTT
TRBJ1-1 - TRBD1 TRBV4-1 CASSRATGTVPEAFF TGCGCCAGCAGCCGAGCCACCGGGACAGTCCCTGAAGCTTTCTTT
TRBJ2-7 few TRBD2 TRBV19 CATGVAGGYEQYF TGTGCCACGGGTGTAGCGGGTGGCTACGAGCAGTACTTC
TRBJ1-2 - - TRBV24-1 CATSDGDSRTYGYTF TGTGCCACCAGTGATGGGGACTCCCGCACCTATGGCTACACCTTC
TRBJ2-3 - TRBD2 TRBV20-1 CSADTIGSGSTDTQYF TGCAGTGCTGATACCATCGGTAGCGGGAGCACAGATACGCAGTATTTT
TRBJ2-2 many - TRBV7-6 CASRPSATGELFF TGTGCCAGCCGACCTAGCGCCACCGGGGAGCTGTTTTTT